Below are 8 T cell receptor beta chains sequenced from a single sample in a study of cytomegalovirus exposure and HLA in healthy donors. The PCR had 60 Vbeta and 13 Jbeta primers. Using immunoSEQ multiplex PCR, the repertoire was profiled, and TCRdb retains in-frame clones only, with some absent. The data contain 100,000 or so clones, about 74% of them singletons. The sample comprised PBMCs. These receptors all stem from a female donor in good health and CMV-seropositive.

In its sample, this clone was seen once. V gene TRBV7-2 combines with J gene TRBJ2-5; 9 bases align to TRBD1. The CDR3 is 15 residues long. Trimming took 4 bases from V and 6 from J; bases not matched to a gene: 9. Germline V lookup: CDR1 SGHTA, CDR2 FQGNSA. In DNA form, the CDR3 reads TGTGCCAGCAGCTCGCCTACAGGGGGCGCGAAGACCCAGTACTTC. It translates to CASSSPTGGAKTQYF.

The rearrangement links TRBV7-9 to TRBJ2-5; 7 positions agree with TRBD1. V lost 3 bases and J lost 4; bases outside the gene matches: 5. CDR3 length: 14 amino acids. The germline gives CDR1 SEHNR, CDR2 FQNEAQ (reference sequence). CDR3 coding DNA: TGTGCCAGCAGCTTCGGGACAGCTGCAGAGACCCAGTACTTC. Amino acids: CASSFGTAAETQYF. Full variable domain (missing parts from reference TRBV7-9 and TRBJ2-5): DTGVSQNPRHKITKRGQNVTFRCDPISEHNRLYWYRQTLGQGPEFLTYFQNEAQLEKSRLLSDRFSAERPKGSFSTLEIQRTEQGDSAMYLCASSFGTAAETQYFGPGTRLLVL.

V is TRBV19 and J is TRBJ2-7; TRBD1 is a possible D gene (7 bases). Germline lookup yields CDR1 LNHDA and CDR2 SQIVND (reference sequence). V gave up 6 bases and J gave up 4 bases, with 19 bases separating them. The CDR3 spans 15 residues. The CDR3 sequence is CASRPRTGGEYEQYF. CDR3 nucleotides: TGTGCCAGTAGGCCAAGGACAGGCGGGGAGTACGAGCAGTACTTC.

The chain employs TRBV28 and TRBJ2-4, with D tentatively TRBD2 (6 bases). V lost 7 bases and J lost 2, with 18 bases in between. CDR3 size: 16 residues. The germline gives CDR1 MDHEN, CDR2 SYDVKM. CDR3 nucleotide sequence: TGTGCCAGCACCCTGGAGGGCGCCGGAACCAAAAACATTCAGTACTTC. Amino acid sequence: CASTLEGAGTKNIQYF.

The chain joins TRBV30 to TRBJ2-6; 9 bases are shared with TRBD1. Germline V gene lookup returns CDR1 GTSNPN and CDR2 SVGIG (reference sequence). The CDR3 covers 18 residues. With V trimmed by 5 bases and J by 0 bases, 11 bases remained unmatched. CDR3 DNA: TGTGCCTGGGGTGCTAAGCCGGGACAGGGCTCTGGGGCCAACGTCCTGACTTTC. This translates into CAWGAKPGQGSGANVLTF.

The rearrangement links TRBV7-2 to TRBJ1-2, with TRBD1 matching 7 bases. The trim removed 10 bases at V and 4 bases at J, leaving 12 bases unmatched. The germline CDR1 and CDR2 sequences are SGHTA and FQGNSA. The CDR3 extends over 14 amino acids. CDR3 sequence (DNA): TGTGCCACCACCGAGGGGGCGATCCCCTATGGCTACACCTTC. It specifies CATTEGAIPYGYTF.

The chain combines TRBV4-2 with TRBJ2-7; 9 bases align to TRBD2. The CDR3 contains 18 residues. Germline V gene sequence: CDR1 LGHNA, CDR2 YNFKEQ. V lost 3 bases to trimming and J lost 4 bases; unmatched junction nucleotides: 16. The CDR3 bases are TGTGCCAGCAGCCAGACCCGGCTGAATAGCGGGAGTCGGTACGAGCAGTACTTC. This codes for CASSQTRLNSGSRYEQYF.

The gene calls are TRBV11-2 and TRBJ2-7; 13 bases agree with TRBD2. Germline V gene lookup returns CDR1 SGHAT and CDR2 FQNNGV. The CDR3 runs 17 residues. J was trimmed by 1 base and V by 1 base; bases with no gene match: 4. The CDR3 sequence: CASSLAMGLAGSYEQYF. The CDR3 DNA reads TGTGCCAGCAGCTTAGCGATGGGACTAGCGGGATCCTACGAGCAGTACTTC. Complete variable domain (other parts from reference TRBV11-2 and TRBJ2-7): EAGVAQSPRYKIIEKRQSVAFWCNPISGHATLYWYQQILGQGPKLLIQFQNNGVVDDSQLPKDRFSAERLKGVDSTLKIQPAKLEDSAVYLCASSLAMGLAGSYEQYFGPGTRLTVT.